These 14 T cell receptor beta chains were sequenced from one sample in a study of control samples from healthy donors and cancer patients. Libraries were prepared by immunoSEQ multiplex PCR; TCRdb keeps only in-frame clonotypes and omits some of them. The table includes 160,000 or so clones, approximately 96% detected once. The sequenced material came from blood. The receptors shown here come from a woman in her twenties or thirties in good health.

This chain links TRBV2 with TRBJ2-2; 7 bases fit TRBD2. CDR3 length equals 13 residues. Germline CDR1 is SNHLY and CDR2 is FYNNEI. V shed 8 bases and J 7 bases; nucleotides not matched to a gene: 7. CDR3 sequence (DNA): TGTGCCAGCTGGGGAGGGAGTATCGGGGAGCTGTTTTTT. Translating it yields CASWGGSIGELFF.

The CDR3, as DNA: TGCGCCAGCAGCTTTCAAAGGACCGCGAACACCGGGGAGCTGTTTTTT. Residues: CASSFQRTANTGELFF. V and J are TRBV5-1 and TRBJ2-2; the D is unclear. Per germline, CDR1 SGHRS and CDR2 YFSETQ. The CDR3 covers 16 residues. The V end lost 2 bases, the J end lost 0 bases, and 11 bases lay between the germline ends. Using reference TRBV5-1 and TRBJ2-2 for the parts outside the CDR3, the full variable domain is KAGVTQTPRYLIKTRGQQVTLSCSPISGHRSVSWYQQTPGQGLQFLFEYFSETQRNKGNFPGRFSGRQFSNSRSEMNVSTLELGDSALYLCASSFQRTANTGELFFGEGSRLTVL.

The rearrangement joins TRBV2 to TRBJ2-5; 11 nucleotides agree with TRBD2. The CDR3 runs 15 residues. Germline CDR1 reads SNHLY; CDR2 reads FYNNEI. The V gene end was trimmed by 5 bases and the J gene end by 1 base; junction bases not matched to a gene: 3. The CDR3 sequence: CASSRLAGSQETQYF. In nucleotides, the CDR3 is TGTGCCAGCAGTCGACTAGCGGGGAGCCAAGAGACCCAGTACTTC.

The chain joins TRBV28 to TRBJ1-5, with 8 bases aligning to TRBD1. This CDR3 has 14 amino acids. The junction had 4 bases not matched to a gene; V was cut back by 3 bases and J by 6 bases. Germline V gene sequence: CDR1 MDHEN, CDR2 SYDVKM. CDR3 bases: TGTGCCAGCAGTTTTACGGACAGGGTTCAGCCCCAGCATTTT. Its translation: CASSFTDRVQPQHF.

This rearrangement joins TRBV5-4 to TRBJ1-3, with TRBD1 identical over 8 bases. V dropped 4 bases and J dropped 1; count of bases not matched to a gene: 4. There are 15 residues in the CDR3. The germline CDR1 and CDR2 sequences are SGHNT and YYREEE (reference sequence). In DNA, the CDR3 is TGTGCCAGCAGCCTAGACAGGGGATCTGGAAACACCATATATTTT. Translating it yields CASSLDRGSGNTIYF.

V usage is TRBV2 and J usage is TRBJ2-2; 7 bases line up with TRBD1. CDR1 SNHLY and CDR2 FYNNEI come from the germline V gene. The CDR3 sequence is 14 residues long. The V segment lost 0 bases and the J segment 11 bases; nucleotides outside the gene matches: 6. Written as DNA, the CDR3 is TGTGCCAGCAGTGAAGCGGCAGGGGGTAGTGAGCTGTTTTTT. This encodes CASSEAAGGSELFF.

The V call is TRBV28, the J call TRBJ2-7; 7 bases are shared with TRBD1. This CDR3 region has 14 residues. J lost 0 bases, V lost 5 bases, and 4 bases had no gene match. In germline, CDR1 is MDHEN, CDR2 SYDVKM. CDR3 residues: CASSTGTDSYEQYF. As DNA, the CDR3 is TGTGCCAGCAGTACCGGGACAGACTCCTACGAGCAGTACTTC.

This chain uses TRBV6-1 with TRBJ2-1; 10 bases align to TRBD2. Trimming at V came to 4 bases and at J to 6 bases, leaving 9 bases not matched to a gene. In germline, CDR1 is MNHNS, CDR2 SASEGT. CDR3 length: 16 amino acids. CDR3 amino acids: CASSGRTSGLFNEQFF. CDR3 coding DNA: TGTGCCAGCAGTGGCCGGACTAGCGGCCTATTCAATGAGCAGTTCTTC.

The chain links TRBV7-9 to TRBJ1-2; D may be TRBD1 (6 bases). Between the trimmed V and J ends, which lost 5 bases and 7 bases, there was a span of 8 bases. Germline V CDR1 and CDR2: SEHNR, FQNEAQ (reference sequence). This CDR3 spans 11 amino acids. In DNA, the CDR3 is TGTGCCAGCAGCCAACAGGGTGGCTACACCTTC. Translation gives CASSQQGGYTF.

The rearrangement uses TRBV5-6 and TRBJ1-2; no reliable D call. Trimming stripped 5 bases from V and 5 bases from J, with 22 bases between. The CDR3 totals 16 residues. Germline values: CDR1 SGHDT, CDR2 YYEEEE. CDR3 residues: CASRAGPRGHPYGYTF. In nucleotides, the CDR3 is TGTGCCAGCAGGGCCGGGCCGCGAGGCCATCCTTATGGCTACACCTTC.

This clone was counted a single time. V and J are TRBV4-1 and TRBJ1-1, with D tentatively TRBD1 (5 bases). Deletions cut 1 base from V and 5 bases from J, with 14 bases between. The CDR3 is 15 amino acids. CDR1 and CDR2 from the germline V gene are MGHRA and YSYEKL. In nucleotides, the CDR3 is TGCGCCAGCAGCCAAGGTGGAGACGGGGGGACTGAAGCTTTCTTT. As protein: CASSQGGDGGTEAFF.

The rearrangement joins TRBV7-8 to TRBJ1-5; D is uncertain. This CDR3 is 14 amino acids long. V lost 8 bases to trimming and J lost 5 bases, with 16 bases between them. The germline gives CDR1 SGHVS, CDR2 FQNEAQ. The CDR3 DNA is TGTGCCAGCTCCTTGGACGGGAGTTATCAGCCCCAGCATTTT. Translating gives CASSLDGSYQPQHF. The full variable domain, with the rest looked up from reference TRBV7-8 and TRBJ1-5, is GAGVSQSPRYKVAKRGQDVALRCDPISGHVSLFWYQQALGQGPEFLTYFQNEAQLDKSGLPSDRFFAERPEGSVSTLKIQRTQQEDSAVYLCASSLDGSYQPQHFGDGTRLSIL.

This clone has only one observation. This CDR3 is also generated by other DNA sequences in the sample. This rearrangement joins TRBV5-1 to TRBJ1-1, with D hard to call. This CDR3 has 14 residues. The germline V gene encodes CDR1 SGHRS and CDR2 YFSETQ. Trimming took off 0 bases at V and 1 base at J, with 7 bases between the two ends. The CDR3 loop reads CASSLGARNTEAFF. CDR3 sequence (DNA): TGCGCCAGCAGCTTGGGGGCAAGGAACACTGAAGCTTTCTTT.

This chain links TRBV27 with TRBJ1-2, with 8 bases fitting TRBD1. Losses at the gene ends were 2 bases for V and 5 bases for J; bases not matched to a gene: 7. The germline gives CDR1 MNHEY, CDR2 SMNVEV (reference sequence). The CDR3 length is 15 residues. CDR3 sequence reads: CASSLDRTGWYGYTF. The CDR3 region has the DNA TGTGCCAGCAGTTTAGACCGGACAGGGTGGTATGGCTACACCTTC.